Below, 8 T cell receptor beta chains from the same sample are listed, as sequenced in a study of T cell repertoires in cytomegalovirus infection. TCRdb re-derived calls from the reads in MiXCR, one entry per CDR3 protein. The sample carries around 300,000 distinct CDR3 sequences, over 7.5% recorded once. Sequencing input: PBMCs. The receptors were sampled from a human donor in good health (CMV status not recorded). Some clones in this sample may be carry-over from other donors' samples.

This clonotype was detected a few times. The rearrangement uses TRBV5-4 and TRBJ2-5, with 8 bases lining up with TRBD2. J was trimmed by 2 bases and V by 3 bases; bases with no gene match: 3. Germline assignment: CDR1 SGHNT and CDR2 YYREEE (reference sequence). CDR3 length equals 14 residues. CDR3 loop: CASSSGGVQETQYF. The DNA of the CDR3 is TGTGCCAGCAGCTCCGGGGGGGTACAAGAGACCCAGTACTTC.

This clonotype was recorded many times. J is TRBJ1-5 and V is TRBV28; D possibly corresponds to TRBD1 (5 bases). This CDR3 comprises 16 residues. The germline CDR1 and CDR2 sequences are MDHEN and SYDVKM. Trimming took off 3 bases at V and 2 bases at J, with 14 bases between the two ends. This CDR3 reads CASSFSGTTGNQPQHF. The DNA for the CDR3 is TGTGCCAGCAGTTTCTCCGGGACGACCGGCAATCAGCCCCAGCATTTT. The variable domain in full, completed from reference TRBV28 and TRBJ1-5, reads DVKVTQSSRYLVKRTGEKVFLECVQDMDHENMFWYRQDPGLGLRLIYFSYDVKMKEKGDIPEGYSVSREKKERFSLILESASTNQTSMYLCASSFSGTTGNQPQHFGDGTRLSIL.

This clonotype appeared a few times. The chain carries TRBV10-3 and TRBJ1-2, with D possibly matching TRBD1 (5 bases). The V and J ends lost 6 bases and 6 bases respectively, with 17 bases between them. The CDR3 covers 14 residues. Per germline, CDR1 ENHRY and CDR2 SYGVKD. DNA of the CDR3: TGTGCCATCAGGGATCCCGGGGGTCTCAATGGCTACACCTTC. Translating gives CAIRDPGGLNGYTF.

This clonotype was picked up many times. The rearrangement uses TRBV19 and TRBJ1-1; 7 positions agree with TRBD1. CDR3 length equals 15 residues. V lost 6 bases, J lost 4 bases, and 11 bases stayed unmatched. The V gene's germline CDR1 is LNHDA and CDR2 SQIVND (reference sequence). The CDR3 coding sequence is TGTGCCAGTAGAAATGGGGACAGTTATAGCACTGAAGCTTTCTTT. Its translation: CASRNGDSYSTEAFF.

The chain uses TRBV20-1 and TRBJ2-1; TRBD2 aligns across 9 bases. V shed 1 base and J 1 base; nucleotides not matched to a gene: 8. Germline V gene data show CDR1 as DFQATT and CDR2 as SNEGSKA (reference sequence). The CDR3 runs 17 residues. The CDR3 coding sequence is TGCAGTGCTAGAGTTTTGGGGCGGGAGGGTTCCTACAATGAGCAGTTCTTC. The encoded protein is CSARVLGREGSYNEQFF.

This clonotype was seen more than once but under ten times. This chain uses TRBV20-1 with TRBJ2-7; 9 bases match TRBD2. V trimming: 4 bases; J trimming: 6 bases; junction bases outside the gene matches: 10. In germline, CDR1 is DFQATT, CDR2 SNEGSKA (reference sequence). CDR3 size: 14 residues. CDR3 nucleotides: TGCAGTGCTAAGGCCGGGACTAGCAGTTCCGAGCAGTACTTC. Protein sequence: CSAKAGTSSSEQYF.

The J gene is TRBJ2-3, the V gene TRBV7-2; D call uncertain. This CDR3 spans 17 amino acids. Deletions cut 2 bases from V and 0 bases from J, with 15 bases between. The germline V gene has CDR1 SGHTA and CDR2 FQGNSA. CDR3 amino acids: CASSLKAFRTSTDTQYF. In DNA form, the CDR3 reads TGTGCCAGCAGCTTAAAGGCCTTCCGTACTAGCACAGATACGCAGTATTTT.

This clonotype has a handful of counts. DNA of the CDR3: TGTGCCAGCAGCCAAGGGATGGTTCTGGCAGGGACCCAGTACTTC. It yields the protein CASSQGMVLAGTQYF. The V call is TRBV14, the J call TRBJ2-5; D is undetermined. V was trimmed by 1 base and J by 7 bases, leaving 16 bases between them. In germline, CDR1 is SGHDN, CDR2 FVKESK. The CDR3 runs 15 residues.